This entry lists 16 T cell receptor beta chains sequenced from one sample in a study of blood T cells in healthy people across ages. With a J-beta primer mix and a sample-barcoded 5' primer, a second PCR ran roughly 7 to 11 cycles. TCRdb re-called the 5' RACE reads through MiXCR, storing one row per CDR3 protein. This sample yields 950,000 to 1,200,000 distinct CDR3 sequences, of which 35% to 40% are seen a single time; about 12% belongs to the top ten. Sequencing was done on a sample of blood. These TCRs come from a man between 18 and 29 years old in good health.

This clonotype was counted many times. At one end the junction does not follow the germline gene, possibly because of a read error. This chain joins TRBV5-1 and TRBJ2-3; TRBD1 or TRBD2 may be the D gene (5 bases each). This CDR3 is built from 14 residues. The germline CDR1 and CDR2 sequences are SGHRS and YFSETQ. CDR3 nucleotides: TGTGCCAGCAGCTCCGGGACGGGCACAGATACGCAGTATTTT. Residues: CASSSGTGTDTQYF.

This clonotype has only a few counts. This sequence joins TRBV29-1 and TRBJ1-2; D possibly corresponds to TRBD1 (5 bases). The CDR3 extends over 14 amino acids. The germline V and J ends were trimmed by 7 bases and 8 bases, with 23 bases remaining between them. Germline values: CDR1 SQVTM, CDR2 ANQGSEA. CDR3 loop: CSAGFGDGSTGYTF. The CDR3 DNA is TGCAGCGCGGGCTTTGGGGACGGCTCCACGGGCTACACCTTC.

This clonotype was found a few times. The chain links TRBV20-1 to TRBJ2-3; 9 bases match TRBD2. This CDR3 is 15 amino acids long. The junction had 4 bases not matched to a gene; V was cut back by 1 base and J by 2 bases. Germline V gene data show CDR1 as DFQATT and CDR2 as SNEGSKA (reference sequence). CDR3 region: CSARAGGGDTDTQYF. The CDR3 coding sequence is TGCAGTGCTAGAGCTGGCGGGGGGGACACAGATACGCAGTATTTT.

Notes on this clonotype: With a much larger clone just one base away, this may be a read error. J is TRBJ2-7 and V is TRBV29-1, with D unresolved. V lost 3 bases and J lost 6, with 6 bases in between. The V gene's germline CDR1 is SQVTM and CDR2 ANQGSEA. The CDR3 totals 10 residues. The CDR3 nucleotides read TGCAGCGTTGACCGACGCGAGCAGTACTTC. It specifies CSVDRREQYF.

This chain uses TRBV12-3 or TRBV12-4 with TRBJ1-1; 9 nucleotides match TRBD1. V lost 6 bases, J lost 5 bases, and 13 bases stayed unmatched. CDR3 length equals 16 residues. Here the CDR3 DNA reads TGTGCCAGCAGCCTCCCGGGACAGGGAGGTAGGACTGAAGCTTTCTTT. Translation: CASSLPGQGGRTEAFF.

The chain carries TRBV12-3 or TRBV12-4 and TRBJ2-1; D gene ambiguous. The length of the CDR3 is 15 residues. Trimming removed 3 bases at V and 1 base at J, with 10 bases between. In nucleotides, the CDR3 is TGTGCCAGCAGTTTGGGCGTCGCGTCCTACAATGAGCAGTTCTTC. Its translation is CASSLGVASYNEQFF.

The chain recombines TRBV6-2 or TRBV6-3 with TRBJ2-1, with 7 bases that match TRBD2. The CDR3 loop spans 14 amino acids. CDR1 and CDR2 (germline): MNHEY, SVGEGT. The junction had 5 bases not matched to a gene; V was cut back by 6 bases and J by 3 bases. The CDR3 loop is CASSLKRDYNEQFF. CDR3 DNA: TGTGCCAGCAGCCTCAAGCGGGACTACAATGAGCAGTTCTTC.

This clonotype was seen more than once but under ten times. The chain links TRBV7-2 to TRBJ2-3; TRBD2 matches at 9 bases. The CDR3 spans 15 residues. Germline CDR1 SGHTA, CDR2 FQGNSA. The junction had 7 bases not matched to a gene; V was cut back by 5 bases and J by 4 bases. The CDR3 DNA sequence: TGTGCCAGCAGCCCTCCTAGCGGGGTCGCAGATACGCAGTATTTT. Amino acid sequence: CASSPPSGVADTQYF.

V usage is TRBV6-2 or TRBV6-3 and J usage is TRBJ2-5; unclear D gene. This CDR3 region has 13 residues. CDR1 MNHEY and CDR2 SVGEGT come from the germline V gene. Trimming took off 9 bases at V and 1 base at J, with 12 bases between the two ends. The CDR3 sequence is CARLKGLQETQYF. The CDR3 region has the DNA TGTGCCAGGCTCAAAGGTCTCCAAGAGACCCAGTACTTC.

This clonotype was counted between two and nine times. The V gene is TRBV7-9, the J gene TRBJ2-1; D is ambiguous. Trimming left V 3 bases short and J 7 bases short, with 7 bases between. CDR3 length equals 12 residues. In germline, CDR1 is SEHNR, CDR2 FQNEAQ (reference sequence). CDR3: CASSFNGNEQFF. The CDR3 coding sequence is TGTGCCAGCAGCTTTAACGGGAATGAGCAGTTCTTC.

The chain is built from TRBV12-3 or TRBV12-4 and TRBJ1-5; no definite D call. Trimming removed 5 bases from V and 6 bases from J, with 14 bases in between. The CDR3 contains 14 residues. The CDR3: CASSVSGSGQPQHF. Here the CDR3 DNA reads TGTGCCAGCAGTGTTTCCGGGTCCGGTCAGCCCCAGCATTTT.

This chain's CDR3 is CSARDPRTAVLQETQYF. CDR3 nucleotides: TGCAGTGCTAGAGATCCGAGGACAGCAGTCCTCCAAGAGACCCAGTACTTC. The gene calls are TRBV20-1 and TRBJ2-5, with D tentatively TRBD1 (6 bases). Per the germline V gene, CDR1 is DFQATT and CDR2 is SNEGSKA (reference sequence). V lost 0 bases, J lost 1 base, and 18 bases lay in between. The CDR3 has 17 residues.

The chain links TRBV6-5 to TRBJ2-5; D is possibly TRBD1 or TRBD2 (7 bases each). V was cut by 3 bases and J by 5 bases, with 16 bases left in between. Germline values: CDR1 MNHEY, CDR2 SVGAGI. The CDR3 has 15 amino acids. The CDR3 sequence is CASSYLRGRDETQYF. The DNA of the CDR3 is TGTGCCAGCAGTTATCTCAGGGGGAGGGATGAGACCCAGTACTTC.

The V call is TRBV20-1, the J call TRBJ2-1, with a tentative D call TRBD2 (6 bases). V was trimmed by 1 base and J by 2 bases, leaving 6 bases between them. CDR1 and CDR2 (germline): DFQATT, SNEGSKA (reference sequence). This CDR3 comprises 13 residues. The CDR3 loop reads CSARGGTYNEQFF. CDR3 sequence (DNA): TGCAGTGCTAGAGGCGGGACCTACAATGAGCAGTTCTTC.

The J gene is TRBJ2-1, the V gene TRBV4-3, with unresolved D. Per germline, CDR1 LGHNA and CDR2 YSLEER. Deletions cut 1 base from V and 4 bases from J, with 17 bases between. The CDR3 contains 17 residues. This CDR3 is CASSQGWIRRLYNEQFF. CDR3 bases: TGCGCCAGCAGCCAAGGGTGGATTCGACGCCTTTACAATGAGCAGTTCTTC.

The chain couples TRBV7-9 to TRBJ1-1; 8 nucleotides align to TRBD1. The CDR3 is 16 residues long. After removal of 5 bases from V and 7 bases from J, the junction contained 15 bases not matched to a gene. CDR1 is SEHNR, CDR2 FQNEAQ, per germline (reference sequence). The CDR3 is CASSPLRGQGGLEAFF. The CDR3 DNA sequence: TGTGCCAGCAGCCCCCTTAGAGGACAGGGCGGACTTGAAGCTTTCTTT.